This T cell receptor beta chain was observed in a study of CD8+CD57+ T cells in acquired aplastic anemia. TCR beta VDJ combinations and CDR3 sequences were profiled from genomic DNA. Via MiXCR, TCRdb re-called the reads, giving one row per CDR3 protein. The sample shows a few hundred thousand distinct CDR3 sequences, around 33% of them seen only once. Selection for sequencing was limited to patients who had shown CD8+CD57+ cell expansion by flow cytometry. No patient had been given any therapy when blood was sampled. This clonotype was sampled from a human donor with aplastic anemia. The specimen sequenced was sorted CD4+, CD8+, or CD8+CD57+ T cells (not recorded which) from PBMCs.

CDR3 sequence reads: CASIAATPGTGYFNEQFF. In nucleotides, the CDR3 is TGTGCCAGCATCGCGGCCACCCCCGGGACAGGGTATTTTAATGAGCAGTTCTTC. The chain is built from TRBV25-1 and TRBJ2-1; 9 nucleotides match TRBD1. CDR3 length: 18 residues. With V trimmed by 7 bases and J by 7 bases, 20 bases remained unmatched. Per the germline V gene, CDR1 is MGHDK and CDR2 is SYGVNS.